The 12 T cell receptor beta chains given below trace back to one sample, sequenced in a study of somatic mutations in cytotoxic T cells in rheumatoid arthritis. Repertoires were generated with immunoSEQ multiplex PCR, while TCRdb's copy carries only in-frame clones and drops some. The table includes some 15,000 clones, 60% to 75% detected once. Material: CD8+ T cells sorted from blood. These receptor sequences come from an adult with rheumatoid arthritis.

This clone was counted a few times. The chain recombines TRBV10-3 with TRBJ2-3; 8 bases line up with TRBD1. This CDR3 contains 17 residues. Germline lookup yields CDR1 ENHRY and CDR2 SYGVKD. J was trimmed by 4 bases and V by 2 bases; bases with no gene match: 11. CDR3 coding DNA: TGTGCCATCAGTGAGGGAGCGGACAGGGCCCTCTCAGATACGCAGTATTTT. Translation gives CAISEGADRALSDTQYF.

J is TRBJ1-4 and V is TRBV28; maybe TRBD1 (6 bases). CDR1 and CDR2 from the germline V gene are MDHEN and SYDVKM. V lost 6 bases and J lost 0, with 14 bases in between. The CDR3 length is 16 residues. In DNA, the CDR3 is TGTGCCAGCAGAGGACAGACCATCGCAACTAATGAAAAACTGTTTTTT. Translating it yields CASRGQTIATNEKLFF. Combining the CDR3 with reference TRBV28 and TRBJ1-4 gives the whole variable domain DVKVTQSSRYLVKRTGEKVFLECVQDMDHENMFWYRQDPGLGLRLIYFSYDVKMKEKGDIPEGYSVSREKKERFSLILESASTNQTSMYLCASRGQTIATNEKLFFGSGTQLSVL.

This clone was picked up a small number of times. The rearrangement links TRBV5-1 to TRBJ2-7; 13 bases are shared with TRBD2. Germline trimming cut 0 bases from V and 3 bases from J; bases unmatched to any gene: 0. The germline V gene encodes CDR1 SGHRS and CDR2 YFSETQ. This CDR3 region has 15 residues. CDR3 bases: TGCGCCAGCAGCTTGGGGACTAGCGGGGGCTACGAGCAGTACTTC. Amino acids: CASSLGTSGGYEQYF.

This clone was counted between two and nine times. The gene calls are TRBV6-5 and TRBJ1-1, with a weak D call TRBD1 (6 bases). The germline V gene encodes CDR1 MNHEY and CDR2 SVGAGI. Trimming took 5 bases from V and 5 from J, leaving 12 bases between them. The CDR3 extends over 13 amino acids. CDR3 coding DNA: TGTGCCAGCAGTCCCACAGGGTTGACTGAAGCTTTCTTT. Protein product: CASSPTGLTEAFF.

J is TRBJ1-1 and V is TRBV4-1, with a weak D call TRBD1 (6 bases). CDR1 and CDR2 (germline): MGHRA, YSYEKL. This CDR3 region has 15 residues. Trimming stripped 1 base from V and 5 bases from J, with 14 bases between. The CDR3 spells CASSQGRGGWTEAFF. CDR3 DNA sequence: TGCGCCAGCAGCCAAGGCAGGGGCGGGTGGACTGAAGCTTTCTTT.

This clone has a single count. This chain uses TRBV7-9 with TRBJ1-5; TRBD1 matches 7 bases. V shed 1 base and J 0 bases; nucleotides not matched to a gene: 6. CDR1 and CDR2 from the germline V gene are SEHNR and FQNEAQ (reference sequence). The CDR3 contains 17 residues. The CDR3 bases are TGTGCCAGCAGCTTAGTCGAGTCAGGGGGTAGCAATCAGCCCCAGCATTTT. It encodes CASSLVESGGSNQPQHF.

The V gene is TRBV14, the J gene TRBJ2-3, with a weak D call TRBD1 (5 bases). The germline gives CDR1 SGHDN, CDR2 FVKESK. CDR3 length: 13 residues. Trimming removed 2 bases from V and 6 bases from J, with 9 bases in between. CDR3 sequence: CASSQQGGDTQYF. CDR3 nucleotide sequence: TGTGCCAGCAGCCAACAGGGCGGTGATACGCAGTATTTT.

The rearrangement links TRBV11-1 to TRBJ2-5; D call uncertain. The CDR3 loop spans 15 amino acids. Germline CDR1 is SGHAT and CDR2 is FQDESV (reference sequence). V shed 4 bases and J shed 5 bases, with 17 bases lying between them. This chain's CDR3 is CASSSLRRKTETQYF. The CDR3 nucleotides are TGTGCCAGCAGCTCCCTCCGTCGCAAGACGGAGACCCAGTACTTC.

V gene TRBV27 combines with J gene TRBJ1-6; D is possibly TRBD1 (6 bases). The V gene's germline CDR1 is MNHEY and CDR2 SMNVEV (reference sequence). This CDR3 has 16 residues. Trimming removed 2 bases from V and 9 bases from J, with 17 bases in between. The DNA of the CDR3 is TGTGCCAGCAGTTTAATGGGGACATACCTAGGTTCACCCCTCCACTTT. It specifies CASSLMGTYLGSPLHF.

The chain combines TRBV11-2 with TRBJ2-1; no clear D. Per germline, CDR1 SGHAT and CDR2 FQNNGV. The length of the CDR3 is 11 residues. With 1 base removed from V and 10 bases from J, the gap between germline ends came to 5 bases. The CDR3 loop reads CASSLGGEQFF. Written as DNA, the CDR3 is TGTGCCAGCAGCTTAGGTGGCGAGCAGTTCTTC.

The chain has TRBV5-6 and TRBJ2-1; 7 nucleotides match TRBD1. The CDR3 totals 13 residues. From germline, CDR1 is SGHDT and CDR2 YYEEEE. V gave up 3 bases and J gave up 8 bases; unmatched junction bases: 5. This CDR3 reads CASSSGQDDEQFF. CDR3 bases: TGTGCCAGCAGCTCCGGACAGGACGATGAGCAGTTCTTC.

This clone showed up just once. V usage is TRBV28 and J usage is TRBJ1-5, with 8 bases that match TRBD1. Germline CDR1 and CDR2: MDHEN and SYDVKM. V lost 0 bases and J lost 6; bases outside the gene matches: 10. The CDR3 spans 17 residues. The CDR3 region has the DNA TGTGCCAGCAGTTTATGGGGAGGGGCGACAGGGGTTCAGCCCCAGCATTTT. The encoded protein is CASSLWGGATGVQPQHF.